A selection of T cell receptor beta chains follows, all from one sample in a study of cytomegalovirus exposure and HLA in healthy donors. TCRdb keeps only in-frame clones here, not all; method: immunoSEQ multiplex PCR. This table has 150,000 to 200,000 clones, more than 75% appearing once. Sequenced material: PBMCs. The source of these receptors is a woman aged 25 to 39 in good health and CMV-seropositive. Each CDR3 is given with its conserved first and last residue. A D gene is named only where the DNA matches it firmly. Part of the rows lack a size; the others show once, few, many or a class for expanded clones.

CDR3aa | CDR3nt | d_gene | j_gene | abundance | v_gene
CASSIGQGADYNEQFF | TGTGCCAGTAGTATTGGGCAGGGGGCGGACTACAATGAGCAGTTCTTC | TRBD1 | TRBJ2-1 | NA | TRBV19
CASSKGVDRGNNEQFF | TGCGCCAGCAGCAAAGGGGTAGACAGGGGCAACAATGAGCAGTTCTTC | TRBD1 | TRBJ2-1 | NA | TRBV4-1
CASSPGTSVREQYF | TGTGCTAGCAGCCCCGGGACATCTGTGCGGGAGCAGTACTTC | NA | TRBJ2-7 | NA | TRBV7-7
CASGTVMNTEAFF | TGTGCTAGTGGTACGGTCATGAACACTGAAGCTTTCTTT | NA | TRBJ1-1 | few | TRBV12-5
CASSSDRGPGELFF | TGCGCCAGCAGCTCGGACAGGGGGCCCGGGGAGCTGTTTTTT | TRBD1 | TRBJ2-2 | NA | TRBV5-1
CASSLPGGIYGYTF | TGTGCCAGCAGCTTGCCGGGGGGGATCTATGGCTACACCTTC | NA | TRBJ1-2 | NA | TRBV5-6
CASSFGRDEQYF | TGTGCCAGCAGTTTCGGCAGGGACGAGCAGTACTTC | NA | TRBJ2-7 | NA | TRBV28
CASSLEGTAYEQYF | TGCGCCAGCAGCTTGGAGGGGACAGCCTACGAGCAGTACTTC | TRBD1 | TRBJ2-7 | NA | TRBV5-1
CASSLDGGGYEQYF | TGTGCCAGCAGCTTAGATGGCGGGGGCTACGAGCAGTACTTC | TRBD2 | TRBJ2-7 | NA | TRBV7-2
CASSLGLVSYEQYF | TGTGCCAGCAGCTTAGGGCTGGTCTCCTACGAGCAGTACTTC | NA | TRBJ2-7 | NA | TRBV7-8
CASGPILPGAGYTF | TGTGCCAGCGGTCCGATCCTGCCTGGGGCGGGCTACACCTTC | NA | TRBJ1-2 | NA | TRBV28
CACRQSGSREQYF | TGTGCCTGCCGGCAGTCAGGGTCGAGGGAGCAGTACTTC | NA | TRBJ2-7 | once | TRBV6-5
CASSWGGTYNEQFF | TGTGCCAGCAGTTGGGGGGGTACCTACAATGAGCAGTTCTTC | TRBD2 | TRBJ2-1 | NA | TRBV27
CASSLKTANYEQYF | TGTGCCAGCAGCTTAAAGACAGCTAACTACGAGCAGTACTTC | NA | TRBJ2-7 | few | TRBV5-4
CASRPGKGSEKLFF | TGTGCCAGCAGACCAGGAAAAGGGAGTGAAAAACTGTTTTTT | NA | TRBJ1-4 | NA | TRBV7-4
CASSMYENTGELFF | TGTGCCAGTAGTATGTACGAGAATACCGGGGAGCTGTTTTTT | NA | TRBJ2-2 | NA | TRBV19
CASSLTGGGGYEQYF | TGTGCCAGCAGCTTAACAGGGGGCGGAGGCTACGAGCAGTACTTC | TRBD1 | TRBJ2-7 | once | TRBV7-2
CASSMGLAGPLYTQYF | TGTGCCAGCAGCATGGGACTAGCGGGCCCGCTATATACGCAGTATTTT | TRBD2 | TRBJ2-3 | few | TRBV7-3
CASSGLRDIDNEQFF | TGTGCCAGCAGTGGGCTCAGGGATATCGACAATGAGCAGTTCTTC | NA | TRBJ2-1 | NA | TRBV2
CASSSGTGSRSAPYEQYF | TGCGCCAGCAGCTCCGGGACAGGGTCGCGCAGTGCCCCCTACGAGCAGTACTTC | TRBD1 | TRBJ2-7 | NA | TRBV5-1
CASTHQGTTEAFF | TGCGCCAGCACCCATCAGGGAACCACTGAAGCTTTCTTT | NA | TRBJ1-1 | few | TRBV5-1
CSASRSEQFF | TGCAGTGCTAGTAGAAGTGAGCAGTTCTTC | NA | TRBJ2-1 | NA | TRBV20-1
CASSDTETGTYTF | TGTGCCAGCAGTGACACCGAGACAGGGACCTACACCTTC | TRBD1 | TRBJ1-2 | few | TRBV6-4
CASTEARGPGNTIYF | TGTGCCAGCACCGAAGCGAGGGGGCCTGGAAACACCATATATTTT | TRBD1 | TRBJ1-3 | NA | TRBV5-6
CASTKGTGANGNTIYF | TGTGCCAGCACTAAAGGGACAGGGGCTAATGGAAACACCATATATTTT | TRBD1 | TRBJ1-3 | NA | TRBV6-6
CASFRDTIYGYTF | TGTGCCAGTTTCCGGGACACCATCTATGGCTACACCTTC | NA | TRBJ1-2 | NA | TRBV6-6
CASSLAAQGARGYTF | TGTGCCAGCAGCTTAGCGGCACAGGGGGCGAGGGGCTACACCTTC | TRBD1 | TRBJ1-2 | NA | TRBV7-8
CASSFEIMTAGGPGELFF | TGTGCCAGCAGCTTCGAAATTATGACGGCAGGGGGCCCCGGGGAGCTGTTTTTT | TRBD1 | TRBJ2-2 | NA | TRBV5-5
CAWDPGTGGPHEQYF | TGTGCCTGGGATCCTGGGACAGGGGGCCCCCACGAGCAGTACTTC | TRBD1 | TRBJ2-7 | NA | TRBV30
CASSLSGTGNHEQYF | TGTGCCAGCAGTCTCTCCGGGACAGGGAACCACGAGCAGTACTTC | TRBD1 | TRBJ2-7 | NA | TRBV11-2
CAWSVLSPGELLF | TGTGCCTGGAGTGTACTGTCACCCGGGGAGCTGCTTTTT | NA | TRBJ2-2 | NA | TRBV30
CASSYSGLAGVDTQYF | TGTGCCAGCAGTTACTCTGGACTAGCGGGAGTGGATACGCAGTATTTT | TRBD2 | TRBJ2-3 | NA | TRBV6-5
CAISESGRGRPQGVSGANVLTF | TGTGCCATCAGTGAGTCAGGCAGGGGACGCCCTCAAGGTGTCTCTGGGGCCAACGTCCTGACTTTC | NA | TRBJ2-6 | NA | TRBV10-3
CASSVGSGVNEKLFF | TGTGCCAGCAGCGTAGGTTCGGGAGTTAATGAAAAACTGTTTTTT | NA | TRBJ1-4 | NA | TRBV9
CASSPGLARGNEQFF | TGCGCCAGCAGCCCGGGACTAGCAAGGGGCAATGAGCAGTTCTTC | TRBD2 | TRBJ2-1 | NA | TRBV5-1
CASSSTGQGTSPLHF | TGTGCCAGCAGTTCGACGGGACAGGGGACTTCACCCCTCCACTTT | TRBD1 | TRBJ1-6 | NA | TRBV6-6
CASSLEGTFRDTQYF | TGCGCCAGCAGCTTGGAGGGGACTTTTAGGGATACGCAGTATTTT | NA | TRBJ2-3 | NA | TRBV5-1
CASSFLGTSLTYEQFF | TGTGCCAGCAGTTTCCTCGGGACTAGTCTTACATATGAGCAGTTCTTC | TRBD2 | TRBJ2-1 | NA | TRBV28
CASSIEGHRGRGTEAFF | TGTGCCAGCAGCATTGAGGGGCACAGGGGGCGTGGGACTGAAGCTTTCTTT | TRBD1 | TRBJ1-1 | NA | TRBV5-4
CARTNTGELFF | TGTGCCCGAACTAACACCGGGGAGCTGTTTTTT | NA | TRBJ2-2 | NA | TRBV30
CASSLDWQNTQYF | TGTGCCAGCAGCTTAGACTGGCAGAATACGCAGTATTTT | NA | TRBJ2-3 | few | TRBV11-3
CAISEVGLQTYEQYF | TGTGCCATCAGTGAGGTGGGACTCCAAACCTACGAGCAGTACTTC | NA | TRBJ2-7 | NA | TRBV10-3
CASRETGSYEQYF | TGTGCCAGCAGGGAGACGGGGTCCTACGAGCAGTACTTC | NA | TRBJ2-7 | few | TRBV6-1